A single sample gave rise to the 18 T cell receptor beta chains below, sequenced in a study of shared clonotypes between healthy human individuals. Libraries were prepared by immunoSEQ multiplex PCR; TCRdb keeps only in-frame clonotypes and omits some of them. The table shows 2,500,000 or so clones, with around 90% occurring only once. The sequencing input was naive CD4+ T cells from PBMCs. Subset given: CD45RA+ positively selected. These receptors all come from a young man in good health. Some clones in this sample may be carry-over from other donors' samples.

The chain carries TRBV28 and TRBJ1-2; 7 bases are shared with TRBD1. The J segment lost 3 bases and the V segment lost 5 bases, leaving 6 bases of the junction unmatched. Germline-derived CDR1 and CDR2 are MDHEN and SYDVKM. The CDR3 has 14 amino acids. CDR3 in amino acids: CASSPVTGYYGYTF. The CDR3 DNA follows: TGTGCCAGCAGTCCGGTGACAGGGTACTATGGCTACACCTTC.

The J gene is TRBJ1-1, the V gene TRBV19, with TRBD1 matching over 7 bases. Germline trimming cut 4 bases from V and 1 base from J; bases unmatched to any gene: 6. The V gene's germline CDR1 is LNHDA and CDR2 SQIVND (reference sequence). This CDR3 contains 15 residues. The CDR3 loop reads CASSKPGQRNTEAFF. The CDR3 nucleotides read TGTGCCAGTAGTAAACCGGGACAGAGGAACACTGAAGCTTTCTTT.

Only one count was recorded for this clone. The chain employs TRBV7-2 and TRBJ1-1, with D tentatively TRBD1 (5 bases). Germline lookup yields CDR1 SGHTA and CDR2 FQGNSA. The length of the CDR3 is 15 residues. V shed 5 bases and J shed 4 bases, with 17 bases lying between them. The CDR3 DNA is TGTGCCAGCAGCCGACGGACGCCCGGGGGCACTGAAGCTTTCTTT. Protein sequence: CASSRRTPGGTEAFF.

The genes are TRBV7-9 and TRBJ1-2; D remains unclear. This CDR3 has 15 residues. Germline values: CDR1 SEHNR, CDR2 FQNEAQ (reference sequence). V lost 1 base and J 0 bases, leaving 9 bases between the germline ends. For the CDR3, the DNA is TGTGCCAGCAGCTTAGACCCGGGTTCTAACTATGGCTACACCTTC. Translating gives CASSLDPGSNYGYTF.

V is TRBV5-6 and J is TRBJ2-5; TRBD2 might be the D (6 bases). There are 15 residues in the CDR3. V shed 4 bases and J shed 5 bases, with 18 bases lying between them. The germline V gene encodes CDR1 SGHDT and CDR2 YYEEEE. CDR3 in DNA: TGTGCCAGCAGCCCGGACCTTCGAGGAGGGGAGACCCAGTACTTC. As protein: CASSPDLRGGETQYF.

The chain joins TRBV5-6 to TRBJ1-1; the D is unclear. The V end lost 0 bases, the J end lost 1 base, and 10 bases lay between the germline ends. CDR3 length: 15 residues. CDR1 and CDR2 from the germline V gene are SGHDT and YYEEEE. CDR3 nucleotide sequence: TGTGCCAGCAGCTTGGGCGTTTTCAGGAACACTGAAGCTTTCTTT. Translating it yields CASSLGVFRNTEAFF.

The J gene is TRBJ1-2, the V gene TRBV25-1, with D unclear. V lost 4 bases and J 9 bases, leaving 18 bases between the germline ends. The CDR3 contains 14 residues. Germline V lookup: CDR1 MGHDK, CDR2 SYGVNS. The CDR3 DNA reads as TGTGCCAGCAGTGTTCCGGGAACGGGTGCTCGCTACACCTTC. This encodes CASSVPGTGARYTF.

The chain carries TRBV2 and TRBJ1-3; a possible D gene is TRBD1 (5 bases). Germline V lookup: CDR1 SNHLY, CDR2 FYNNEI. The CDR3 runs to 15 residues. V shed 7 bases and J shed 4 bases, with 17 bases lying between them. CDR3 sequence: CASIGTRGNGNTIYF. CDR3 nucleotides: TGTGCCAGCATCGGGACTCGGGGAAACGGAAACACCATATATTTT.

V and J are TRBV5-1 and TRBJ2-2; 9 nucleotides match TRBD2. The V segment lost 9 bases and the J segment 2 bases; nucleotides outside the gene matches: 11. The germline CDR1 and CDR2 sequences are SGHRS and YFSETQ. CDR3 length equals 16 residues. CDR3 sequence reads: CATRNLAGVNTGELFF. CDR3 sequence (DNA): TGCGCCACCAGAAACTTAGCGGGAGTCAACACCGGGGAGCTGTTTTTT. Complete variable domain (other parts from reference TRBV5-1 and TRBJ2-2): KAGVTQTPRYLIKTRGQQVTLSCSPISGHRSVSWYQQTPGQGLQFLFEYFSETQRNKGNFPGRFSGRQFSNSRSEMNVSTLELGDSALYLCATRNLAGVNTGELFFGEGSRLTVL.

The chain recombines TRBV28 with TRBJ2-6; D is uncertain. CDR1 is MDHEN and CDR2 is SYDVKM in the germline V gene. V was pared by 7 bases and J by 9 bases, with 13 bases between. There are 13 residues in the CDR3. For the CDR3, the DNA is TGTGCCAGCATCGGCGGCAGACTCAACGTCCTGACTTTC. Translating gives CASIGGRLNVLTF.

The rearrangement joins TRBV5-1 to TRBJ2-7; 9 bases are a match to TRBD1. The trim removed 5 bases at V and 3 bases at J, leaving 6 bases unmatched. Per the germline V gene, CDR1 is SGHRS and CDR2 is YFSETQ. There are 14 residues in the CDR3. The CDR3 DNA reads TGCGCCAGCAGTAACGGACAGGGGTTCTACGAGCAGTACTTC. This translates into CASSNGQGFYEQYF.

The chain combines TRBV28 with TRBJ2-1; 7 nucleotides align to TRBD2. Germline assignment: CDR1 MDHEN and CDR2 SYDVKM. The J segment lost 0 bases and the V segment lost 5 bases, leaving 7 bases of the junction unmatched. This CDR3 has 16 residues. This CDR3 reads CASSPPGGSSYNEQFF. The CDR3 nucleotides are TGTGCCAGCAGTCCCCCCGGGGGGAGCTCCTACAATGAGCAGTTCTTC.

The chain recombines TRBV28 with TRBJ1-1; D unclear. The CDR3 is made up of 14 amino acids. CDR1 MDHEN and CDR2 SYDVKM come from the germline V gene. V gave up 2 bases and J gave up 7 bases, with 14 bases separating them. The CDR3 sequence: CASSLVSRSSEAFF. In DNA form, the CDR3 reads TGTGCCAGCAGTTTAGTGTCCAGAAGTAGTGAAGCTTTCTTT.

The rearrangement joins TRBV7-8 to TRBJ1-5; the match to TRBD1 covers 7 bases. Germline CDR1 reads SGHVS; CDR2 reads FQNEAQ. Unmatched junction bases numbered 2, after V lost 3 bases and J lost 3 bases. CDR3 length: 14 amino acids. CDR3 nucleotides: TGTGCCAGCAGCTTGGGACAGTACAATCAGCCCCAGCATTTT. Protein product: CASSLGQYNQPQHF. The full variable domain, its missing parts supplied by reference TRBV7-8 and TRBJ1-5, is GAGVSQSPRYKVAKRGQDVALRCDPISGHVSLFWYQQALGQGPEFLTYFQNEAQLDKSGLPSDRFFAERPEGSVSTLKIQRTQQEDSAVYLCASSLGQYNQPQHFGDGTRLSIL.

The chain is built from TRBV4-1 and TRBJ1-6; maybe TRBD1 (5 bases). The CDR3 runs to 16 residues. Germline V CDR1 and CDR2: MGHRA, YSYEKL. V lost 4 bases to trimming and J lost 6 bases, with 16 bases between them. The chain's CDR3 is CASSPGTGLGNSPLHF. The CDR3 nucleotides are TGCGCCAGCAGCCCAGGGACGGGTCTCGGTAATTCACCCCTCCACTTT.

This clone appeared once. The chain couples TRBV11-2 to TRBJ1-1, with D maybe TRBD1 (6 bases). The CDR3 totals 16 residues. Trimming shortened V by 2 bases and J by 1 base, and 14 bases separated the two germline ends. CDR1 is SGHAT, CDR2 FQNNGV, per germline. Written as DNA, the CDR3 is TGTGCCAGCAGCTTACGGTCGTTGGGACAGAACACTGAAGCTTTCTTT. Encoded protein: CASSLRSLGQNTEAFF.

The gene calls are TRBV10-3 and TRBJ2-7, with 8 bases lining up with TRBD2. V shed 5 bases and J 2 bases; nucleotides not matched to a gene: 8. Germline CDR1 and CDR2: ENHRY and SYGVKD. This CDR3 contains 15 residues. The CDR3 loop is CAISKGLGQTYEQYF. The CDR3 nucleotides are TGTGCCATCAGTAAGGGACTAGGACAAACCTACGAGCAGTACTTC.

This rearrangement joins TRBV11-2 to TRBJ2-7; D ambiguous. Germline assignment: CDR1 SGHAT and CDR2 FQNNGV. The CDR3 sequence is 16 residues long. Trimming removed 2 bases at V and 1 base at J, with 15 bases between. CDR3 sequence: CASSLQSASASYEQYF. CDR3 bases: TGTGCCAGCAGCTTACAATCCGCGTCCGCATCCTACGAGCAGTACTTC.